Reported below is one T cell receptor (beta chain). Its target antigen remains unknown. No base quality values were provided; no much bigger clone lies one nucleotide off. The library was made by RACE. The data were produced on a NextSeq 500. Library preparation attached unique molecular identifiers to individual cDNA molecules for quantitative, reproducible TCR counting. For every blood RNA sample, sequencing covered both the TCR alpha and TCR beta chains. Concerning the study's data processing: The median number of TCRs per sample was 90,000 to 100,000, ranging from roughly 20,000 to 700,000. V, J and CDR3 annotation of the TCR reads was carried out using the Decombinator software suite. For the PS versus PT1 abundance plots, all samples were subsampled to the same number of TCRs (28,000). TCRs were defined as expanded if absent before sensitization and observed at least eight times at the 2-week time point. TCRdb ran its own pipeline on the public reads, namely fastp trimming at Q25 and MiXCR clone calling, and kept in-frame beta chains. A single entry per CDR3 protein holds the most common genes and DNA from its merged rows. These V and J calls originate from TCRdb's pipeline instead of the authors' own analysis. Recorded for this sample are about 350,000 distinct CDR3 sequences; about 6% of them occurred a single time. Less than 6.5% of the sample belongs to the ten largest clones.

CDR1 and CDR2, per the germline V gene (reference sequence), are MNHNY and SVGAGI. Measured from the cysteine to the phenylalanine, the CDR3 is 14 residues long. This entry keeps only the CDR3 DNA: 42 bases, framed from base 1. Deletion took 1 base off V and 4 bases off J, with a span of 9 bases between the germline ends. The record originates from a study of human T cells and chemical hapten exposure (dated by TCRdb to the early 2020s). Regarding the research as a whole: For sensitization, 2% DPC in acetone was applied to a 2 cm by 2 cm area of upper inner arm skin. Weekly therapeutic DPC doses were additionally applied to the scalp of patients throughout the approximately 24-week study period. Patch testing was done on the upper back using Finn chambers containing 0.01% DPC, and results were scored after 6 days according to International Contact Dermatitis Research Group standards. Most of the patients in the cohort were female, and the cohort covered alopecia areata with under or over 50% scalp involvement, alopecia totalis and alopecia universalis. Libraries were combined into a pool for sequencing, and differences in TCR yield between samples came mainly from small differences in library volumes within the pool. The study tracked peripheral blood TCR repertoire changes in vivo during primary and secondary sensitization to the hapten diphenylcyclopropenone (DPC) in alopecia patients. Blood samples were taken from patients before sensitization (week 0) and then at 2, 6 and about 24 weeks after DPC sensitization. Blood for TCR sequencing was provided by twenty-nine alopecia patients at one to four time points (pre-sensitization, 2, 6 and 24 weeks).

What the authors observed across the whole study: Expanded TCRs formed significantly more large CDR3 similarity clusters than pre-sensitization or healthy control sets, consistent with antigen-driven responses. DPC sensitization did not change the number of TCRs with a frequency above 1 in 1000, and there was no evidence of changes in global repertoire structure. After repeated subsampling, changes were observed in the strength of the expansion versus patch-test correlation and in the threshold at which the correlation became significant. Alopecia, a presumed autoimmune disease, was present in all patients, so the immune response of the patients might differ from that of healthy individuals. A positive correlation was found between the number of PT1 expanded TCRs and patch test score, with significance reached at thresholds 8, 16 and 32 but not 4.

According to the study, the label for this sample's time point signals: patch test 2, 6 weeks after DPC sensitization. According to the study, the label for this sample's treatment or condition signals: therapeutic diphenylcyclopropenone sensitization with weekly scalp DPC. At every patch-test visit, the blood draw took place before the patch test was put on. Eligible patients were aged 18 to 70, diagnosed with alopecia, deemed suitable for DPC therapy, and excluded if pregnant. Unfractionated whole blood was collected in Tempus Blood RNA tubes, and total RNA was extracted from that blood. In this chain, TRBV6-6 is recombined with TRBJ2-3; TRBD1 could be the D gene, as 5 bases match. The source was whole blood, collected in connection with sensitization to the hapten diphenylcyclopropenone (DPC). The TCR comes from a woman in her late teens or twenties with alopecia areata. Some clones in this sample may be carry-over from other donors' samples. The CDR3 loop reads CASSYLGLPDTQYF. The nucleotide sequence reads TGTGCCAGCAGTTACTTGGGGCTCCCAGATACGCAGTATTTT.